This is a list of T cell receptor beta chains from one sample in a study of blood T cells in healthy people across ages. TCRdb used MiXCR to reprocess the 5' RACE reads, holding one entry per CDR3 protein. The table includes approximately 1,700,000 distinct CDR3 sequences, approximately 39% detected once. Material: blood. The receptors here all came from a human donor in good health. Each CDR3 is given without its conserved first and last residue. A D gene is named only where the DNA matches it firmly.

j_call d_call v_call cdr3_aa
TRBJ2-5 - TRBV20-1 SAKLLVGRQETQY
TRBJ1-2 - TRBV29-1 SVPPPGNYGYT
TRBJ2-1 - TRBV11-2 ASSDLGGVVNEQF
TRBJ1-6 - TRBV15 ATSRDRTNNSPLH
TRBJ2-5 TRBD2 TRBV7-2 ASSLGGLGETQY
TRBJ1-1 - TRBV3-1 ASSNPTGRGLYTEAF
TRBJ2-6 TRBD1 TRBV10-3 AISSGQGRSGANVLT
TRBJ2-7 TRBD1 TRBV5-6 ASSFGTGDLSYEQY
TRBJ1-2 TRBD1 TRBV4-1 ASSQDDRGCYGYT
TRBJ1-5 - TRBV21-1 ASWPNYRGYSNQPQH
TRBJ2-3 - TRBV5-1 ASSLFGGSEGTDTQY
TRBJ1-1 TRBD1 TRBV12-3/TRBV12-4 ASSLQGAAEAF
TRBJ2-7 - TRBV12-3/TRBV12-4 ASGSRSFLEQY
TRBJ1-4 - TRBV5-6 ASSFAVSTNEKLF
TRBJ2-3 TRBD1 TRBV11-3 ASSGGRGRDTQY
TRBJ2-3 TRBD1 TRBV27 ASSSRTGTTDTQY
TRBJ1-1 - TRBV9 ASSPQVGRTEAF
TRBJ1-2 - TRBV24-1 ATSGDSDGYT
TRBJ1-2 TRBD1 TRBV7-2 ASSLDLAGGDGYT
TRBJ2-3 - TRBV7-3 ASSLGGAWSTDTQY
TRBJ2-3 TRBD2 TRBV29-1 SASPKAGGTDTQY
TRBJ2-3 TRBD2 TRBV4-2 ASSPGGASGDSSTDTQY
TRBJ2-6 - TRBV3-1 ASSHRPGANVLT
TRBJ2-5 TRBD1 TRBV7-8 ASSTIPSGTAIQETQY
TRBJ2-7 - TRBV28 ASSHLGTNYEQY
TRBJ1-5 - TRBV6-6 ASFGLLTNQPQH
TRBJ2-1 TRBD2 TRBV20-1 SATRTSGGLDEQF
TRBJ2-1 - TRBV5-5 ASSLPGGDEQF
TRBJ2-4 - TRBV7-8 ASSLPRGGLAKNIQY
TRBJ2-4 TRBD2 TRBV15 ATSRAGGGENIQY
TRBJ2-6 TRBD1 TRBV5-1 ASSLQGLAGANVLT
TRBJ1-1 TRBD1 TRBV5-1 ASSETGTGKLTEAF
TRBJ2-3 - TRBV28 ASSPHGGAHTDTQY
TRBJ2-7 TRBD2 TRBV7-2 ASSLAAGANEQY
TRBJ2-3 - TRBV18 ASSPDGGDTQY
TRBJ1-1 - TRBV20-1 SARWGGVNTEAF
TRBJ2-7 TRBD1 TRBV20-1 SARQTGGSYEQY
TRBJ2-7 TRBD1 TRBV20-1 SARPGQISYEQY
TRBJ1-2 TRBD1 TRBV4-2 ASSQVGAGGEYGYT
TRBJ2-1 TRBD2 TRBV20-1 SARPAGAGGSSEQF
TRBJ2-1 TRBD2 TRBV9 ASSVDGLALANEQF
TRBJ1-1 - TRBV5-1 ASSPGTEGTEAF
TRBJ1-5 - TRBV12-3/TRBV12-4 ASSRGNQPQH
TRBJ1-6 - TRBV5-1 ASSWTPSAVNSPLH
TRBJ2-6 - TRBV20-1 SAAPFRSGANVLT
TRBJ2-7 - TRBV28 ASSPPPGLFSYEQY